The 2 T cell receptor beta chains presented below share a single source sample, sequenced in a study of blood T cell repertoires in COVID-19. Only in-frame clones appear in the TCRdb table, and some are missing; sequencing was by immunoSEQ multiplex PCR. The sample lists 140,000 or so clones, roughly 88% seen once, with 1.5% to 2% in the top ten. Sequenced sample: peripheral blood. The receptors derive from a man in his sixties or seventies with acute or convalescent COVID-19.

This clone was found once. J is TRBJ1-6 and V is TRBV28, with 7 bases lining up with TRBD1. The J segment lost 6 bases and the V segment lost 6 bases, leaving 8 bases of the junction unmatched. Germline assignment: CDR1 MDHEN and CDR2 SYDVKM. CDR3 length: 15 amino acids. CDR3 coding DNA: TGTGCCAGCAGGAGGGGGGACAGAAGTAATTCACCCCTCCACTTT. Residues: CASRRGDRSNSPLHF.

The chain joins TRBV27 to TRBJ2-1, with 10 bases identical to TRBD2. The CDR3 consists of 17 residues. CDR1 is MNHEY and CDR2 is SMNVEV in the germline V gene (reference sequence). V trimming: 1 base; J trimming: 8 bases; junction bases outside the gene matches: 11. The DNA for the CDR3 is TGTGCCAGCAGTTTATACCCAGCGGGAGGGAGTTTGGATGAGCAGTTCTTC. It translates to CASSLYPAGGSLDEQFF.